Shown below are 15 T cell receptor beta chains from a single sample sequenced in a study of cytotoxic CD8 clonotypes in ibrutinib-treated CLL. TCRdb's copy holds only in-frame clones and misses some; the assay was immunoSEQ multiplex PCR. Among 300,000 to 400,000 clones listed, 67% were seen once. The source material was PBMCs, sampled after 36 months of ibrutinib treatment. The receptors come from a human donor with chronic lymphocytic leukemia.

The chain has TRBV19 and TRBJ2-7, with TRBD2 identical over 7 bases. Germline V gene data show CDR1 as LNHDA and CDR2 as SQIVND (reference sequence). V was pared by 1 base and J by 6 bases, with 9 bases of the junction left unmatched. There are 15 residues in the CDR3. CDR3 sequence (DNA): TGTGCCAGTAGTATAGCGGGAGGCCGAGGGGTCGAGCAGTACTTC. Its protein is CASSIAGGRGVEQYF. The full variable domain, its missing parts supplied by reference TRBV19 and TRBJ2-7, is DGGITQSPKYLFRKEGQNVTLSCEQNLNHDAMYWYRQDPGQGLRLIYYSQIVNDFQKGDIAEGYSVSREKKESFPLTVTSAQKNPTAFYLCASSIAGGRGVEQYFGPGTRLTVT.

This clone came up a few times. The chain carries TRBV7-9 and TRBJ1-5; D perhaps matches TRBD1 (6 bases). The V end lost 5 bases, the J end lost 1 base, and 9 bases lay between the germline ends. The CDR3 length is 14 residues. Per germline, CDR1 SEHNR and CDR2 FQNEAQ (reference sequence). The CDR3 reads CASSGGQSNQPQHF. CDR3 sequence (DNA): TGTGCCAGCAGCGGTGGACAGAGCAATCAGCCCCAGCATTTT.

This rearrangement joins TRBV10-2 to TRBJ2-7; D ambiguous. This CDR3 contains 12 residues. Germline values: CDR1 WSHSY, CDR2 SAAADI. Trimming took 10 bases from V and 0 from J, leaving 10 bases between them. CDR3 region: CATIQSSYEQYF. The DNA of the CDR3 is TGCGCCACCATACAGAGCTCCTACGAGCAGTACTTC.

The chain employs TRBV5-8 and TRBJ1-5; D not resolved. Trimming shortened V by 4 bases and J by 0 bases, and 17 bases separated the two germline ends. CDR1 is SGHTS and CDR2 is YDEGEE in the germline V gene. This CDR3 region has 17 residues. The CDR3 protein is CASSVVRTAYSNQPQHF. The CDR3 DNA reads TGTGCCAGCAGCGTCGTTCGGACGGCGTATAGCAATCAGCCCCAGCATTTT. Together with reference TRBV5-8 and TRBJ1-5, the CDR3 gives the full variable domain: EAGVTQSPTHLIKTRGQQATLRCSPISGHTSVYWYQQALGLGLQFLLWYDEGEERNRGNFPPRFSGRQFPNYSSELNVNALELEDSALYLCASSVVRTAYSNQPQHFGDGTRLSIL.

This clone was observed a few times. The chain is built from TRBV18 and TRBJ2-7; maybe TRBD2 (5 bases). With 3 bases removed from V and 2 bases from J, the gap between germline ends came to 5 bases. This CDR3 is built from 12 residues. CDR1 is KGHSH, CDR2 LQKENI, per germline. The DNA of the CDR3 is TGTGCCAGCTCACCCGGGGCCTACGAGCAGTACTTC. This encodes CASSPGAYEQYF.

The V call is TRBV14, the J call TRBJ2-7; the match to TRBD2 covers 8 bases. This CDR3 contains 18 residues. The germline CDR1 and CDR2 sequences are SGHDN and FVKESK. V lost 1 base, J lost 5 bases, and 16 bases stayed unmatched. The CDR3 sequence: CASSQGSGRAGVRNEQYF. The CDR3 DNA sequence: TGTGCCAGCAGCCAAGGGTCTGGGCGAGCGGGAGTCCGGAACGAGCAGTACTTC.

The chain combines TRBV6-5 with TRBJ1-5, with D unresolved. Germline V gene data show CDR1 as MNHEY and CDR2 as SVGAGI. The V and J ends lost 4 bases and 1 base respectively, with 14 bases between them. The CDR3 totals 16 residues. The chain's CDR3 is CASSSTTGNSNQPQHF. CDR3 nucleotides: TGTGCCAGCAGTTCAACTACGGGGAACAGCAATCAGCCCCAGCATTTT.

The rearrangement uses TRBV27 and TRBJ1-4, with D unclear. CDR1 and CDR2 from the germline V gene are MNHEY and SMNVEV (reference sequence). The CDR3 spans 14 residues. Trimming cost V 2 bases and J 7 bases, with 11 bases left between them. CDR3 nucleotides: TGTGCCAGCAGTTTACTAGGGATGGTTGAAAAACTGTTTTTT. Translated: CASSLLGMVEKLFF.

The V gene is TRBV11-1, the J gene TRBJ2-7; D possibly corresponds to TRBD1 (5 bases). V was cut by 5 bases and J by 6 bases, with 11 bases left in between. Germline values: CDR1 SGHAT, CDR2 FQDESV (reference sequence). The CDR3 covers 12 residues. The CDR3 DNA follows: TGTGCCAGCAGCCCTAGGACATTCGAGCAGTACTTC. Protein product: CASSPRTFEQYF.

This chain uses TRBV6-6 with TRBJ2-2; maybe TRBD2 (6 bases). The V end was cut by 1 base, the J end by 3 bases, with 6 bases between. This CDR3 contains 14 residues. Germline V CDR1 and CDR2: MNHNY, SVGAGI (reference sequence). The CDR3 protein is CASSYWEDTGELFF. In DNA, the CDR3 is TGTGCCAGCAGTTACTGGGAGGACACCGGGGAGCTGTTTTTT.

The chain employs TRBV7-2 and TRBJ1-1, with D unresolved. This CDR3 has 14 residues. Trimming took off 1 base at V and 1 base at J, with 7 bases between the two ends. Per the germline V gene, CDR1 is SGHTA and CDR2 is FQGNSA. The CDR3 sequence is CASSLVTENTEAFF. CDR3 sequence (DNA): TGTGCCAGCAGCTTAGTAACCGAGAACACTGAAGCTTTCTTT.

The rearrangement joins TRBV5-1 to TRBJ1-2; 7 bases are shared with TRBD1. Per germline, CDR1 SGHRS and CDR2 YFSETQ. The CDR3 contains 17 residues. Germline trimming cut 0 bases from V and 3 bases from J; bases unmatched to any gene: 11. CDR3 DNA sequence: TGCGCCAGCAGCTTGGGGGACAGTCGGCCCGGGGACTATGGCTACACCTTC. Protein sequence: CASSLGDSRPGDYGYTF.

The chain employs TRBV15 and TRBJ2-2, with 10 nucleotides matching TRBD1. This CDR3 is built from 14 residues. CDR1 is LNHNV, CDR2 YYDKDF, per germline (reference sequence). J lost 7 bases, V lost 4 bases, and 3 bases had no gene match. CDR3 sequence: CATSMTGGIGELFF. The CDR3 DNA is TGTGCCACCAGCATGACAGGGGGCATCGGGGAGCTGTTTTTT.

The chain recombines TRBV6-6 with TRBJ1-1; D is uncertain. The V end lost 6 bases, the J end lost 7 bases, and 12 bases lay between the germline ends. The germline gives CDR1 MNHNY, CDR2 SVGAGI (reference sequence). The length of the CDR3 is 12 residues. The DNA for the CDR3 is TGTGCCAGCAGCTTACATCACAGTGAAGCTTTCTTT. Amino acid sequence: CASSLHHSEAFF.

This clone was seen a few times. The chain combines TRBV2 with TRBJ2-7; D is possibly TRBD1 (6 bases). Looked up from germline, CDR1 is SNHLY and CDR2 is FYNNEI. The CDR3 covers 12 residues. V lost 3 bases and J 4 bases, leaving 7 bases between the germline ends. CDR3 sequence (DNA): TGTGCCAGCAGTGACGGACAGTACGAGCAGTACTTC. This translates into CASSDGQYEQYF. The full variable domain, rest sourced from reference TRBV2 and TRBJ2-7, is EPEVTQTPSHQVTQMGQEVILRCVPISNHLYFYWYRQILGQKVEFLVSFYNNEISEKSEIFDDQFSVERPDGSNFTLKIRSTKLEDSAMYFCASSDGQYEQYFGPGTRLTVT.